Presented here are 29 T cell receptor beta chains from one specimen sequenced in a study of blood T cell repertoires in COVID-19. Some clones are missing from TCRdb's copy, which holds only in-frame ones; the method was immunoSEQ multiplex PCR. The sample holds 190,000 or so clones; approximately 82% are singletons and the top ten take about 6.9%. Sample: peripheral blood. Receptors were obtained from a human donor with acute or convalescent COVID-19. The donor label of this sample is uncertain.

Only a few counts were recorded for this clone. This chain joins TRBV19 and TRBJ2-2; 7 nucleotides agree with TRBD2. The germline gives CDR1 LNHDA, CDR2 SQIVND (reference sequence). Trimming took 7 bases from V and 2 from J; bases not matched to a gene: 13. The CDR3 is 17 amino acids. This CDR3 reads CASTRTMAGVNTGELFF. The DNA of the CDR3 is TGTGCCAGTACGCGGACTATGGCGGGAGTAAACACCGGGGAGCTGTTTTTT.

The chain links TRBV7-3 to TRBJ2-1; D call uncertain. The CDR3 totals 12 residues. Trimming left V 5 bases short and J 9 bases short, with 11 bases between. Germline V gene sequence: CDR1 SGHTA, CDR2 FQGTGA. The CDR3: CASSLPLGEQFF. The CDR3 nucleotides are TGTGCCAGCAGCCTTCCTCTAGGTGAGCAGTTCTTC.

This rearrangement joins TRBV5-1 to TRBJ1-2, with 10 bases aligning to TRBD1. V lost 1 base and J lost 6; bases outside the gene matches: 3. This CDR3 is 14 amino acids long. From germline, CDR1 is SGHRS and CDR2 YFSETQ. In nucleotides, the CDR3 is TGCGCCAGCAGCTTGCGACAGGGGGCGGATGGCTACACCTTC. This gives the protein CASSLRQGADGYTF.

CDR3 sequence reads: CASSDGGTYEQYF. The CDR3 DNA follows: TGTGCCAGCAGTGACGGCGGAACCTACGAGCAGTACTTC. The chain has TRBV6-4 and TRBJ2-7; no definite D call. The CDR3 has 13 residues. V lost 2 bases and J 2 bases, leaving 7 bases between the germline ends. Germline V gives CDR1 MRHNA, CDR2 SNTAGT.

This chain connects TRBV9 to TRBJ2-5; D possibly corresponds to TRBD1 (6 bases). There are 15 residues in the CDR3. The V and J ends lost 0 bases and 5 bases respectively, with 14 bases between them. Germline V gene sequence: CDR1 SGDLS, CDR2 YYNGEE. For the CDR3, the DNA is TGTGCCAGCAGCGTAGGACAGGCCCTGAGGGAGACCCAGTACTTC. This translates into CASSVGQALRETQYF.

The chain combines TRBV3-1 (or the pseudogene TRBV3-2) with TRBJ2-1; TRBD2 agrees at 10 bases. V gave up 3 bases and J gave up 6 bases; unmatched junction bases: 2. This CDR3 has 14 amino acids. Germline CDR1 LGHDT, CDR2 YNNKEL (reference sequence). In DNA form, the CDR3 reads TGTGCCAGCAGCCAGGGACTAGCGAGCAATGAGCAGTTCTTC. Translated, it gives CASSQGLASNEQFF.

V gene TRBV11-2 combines with J gene TRBJ1-2; D is possibly TRBD1 (5 bases). Germline V gives CDR1 SGHAT, CDR2 FQNNGV. Trimming left V 5 bases short and J 3 bases short, with 19 bases between. This CDR3 region has 16 residues. Here the CDR3 reads CASSHYKRGRDYGYTF. The CDR3 DNA is TGTGCCAGCAGCCACTACAAAAGGGGTAGGGACTATGGCTACACCTTC.

This clone appeared a few times. CDR3 bases: TGTGCCAGCAGCTTGGGACAGGGTGAAGAGACCCAGTACTTC. Its translation is CASSLGQGEETQYF. The J gene is TRBJ2-5, the V gene TRBV5-5; 7 positions agree with TRBD1. CDR3 length equals 14 residues. CDR1 and CDR2 (germline): SGHKS, YYEKEE (reference sequence). V dropped 0 bases and J dropped 3; count of bases not matched to a gene: 2.

J is TRBJ1-1 and V is TRBV5-4; a weak D match, TRBD1 (6 bases). Germline V gene sequence: CDR1 SGHNT, CDR2 YYREEE (reference sequence). Trimming removed 7 bases from V and 4 bases from J, with 14 bases in between. The length of the CDR3 is 13 residues. The CDR3 DNA sequence: TGTGCCAGCCGATTCGGGGGGCGCACTGAAGCTTTCTTT. Amino acids: CASRFGGRTEAFF.

This clone occurred many times. The rearrangement uses TRBV19 and TRBJ2-7, with D perhaps TRBD1 (7 bases). V dropped 8 bases and J dropped 5 bases, with 16 bases sitting between them. CDR1 LNHDA and CDR2 SQIVND come from the germline V gene (reference sequence). The CDR3 has 13 residues. The chain's CDR3 is CASSRGGGNEQYF. CDR3 in DNA: TGTGCCAGTTCCCGAGGGGGCGGGAACGAGCAGTACTTC.

CDR3 residues: CASSPPAPDTQYF. CDR3 sequence (DNA): TGTGCCAGCTCACCACCCGCGCCAGATACGCAGTATTTT. The chain recombines TRBV18 with TRBJ2-3, with D uncertain. The CDR3 is made up of 13 amino acids. V was clipped by 0 bases and J by 4 bases, with 5 bases between them. Per the germline V gene, CDR1 is KGHSH and CDR2 is LQKENI.

On this clone itself: In the same sample, other DNA sequences code for this CDR3. This chain joins TRBV27 and TRBJ1-1, with unresolved D. Germline V gives CDR1 MNHEY, CDR2 SMNVEV (reference sequence). Trimming cost V 2 bases and J 1 base, with 5 bases left between them. CDR3 length: 13 amino acids. Here the CDR3 reads CASSLRRNTEAFF. The CDR3 DNA sequence: TGTGCCAGCAGTTTACGGAGGAACACTGAAGCTTTCTTT.

The V and J genes are TRBV29-1 and TRBJ2-3; D uncertain. With 0 bases removed from V and 1 base from J, the gap between germline ends came to 14 bases. The V gene's germline CDR1 is SQVTM and CDR2 ANQGSEA. The CDR3 contains 16 residues. CDR3 nucleotides: TGCAGCGTTGAAGATATCGGTTTTTACCGCACAGATACGCAGTATTTT. It translates to CSVEDIGFYRTDTQYF.

This rearrangement joins TRBV18 to TRBJ2-7; 9 nucleotides match TRBD2. CDR3 length equals 14 residues. Trimming took 4 bases from V and 5 from J; bases not matched to a gene: 6. Germline CDR1 and CDR2: KGHSH and LQKENI. In nucleotides, the CDR3 is TGTGCCAGCTCACGGCGGGAGGGTCGGGACGAGCAGTACTTC. Protein product: CASSRREGRDEQYF. The full variable domain, its missing parts supplied by reference TRBV18 and TRBJ2-7, is NAGVMQNPRHLVRRRGQEARLRCSPMKGHSHVYWYRQLPEEGLKFMVYLQKENIIDESGMPKERFSAEFPKEGPSILRIQQVVRGDSAAYFCASSRREGRDEQYFGPGTRLTVT.

V and J are TRBV15 and TRBJ2-1; TRBD2 matches 7 bases. The CDR3 covers 17 residues. The V gene end was trimmed by 1 base and the J gene end by 3 bases; junction bases not matched to a gene: 9. Germline V gene data show CDR1 as LNHNV and CDR2 as YYDKDF (reference sequence). CDR3: CATSRGREGGIYNEQFF. In nucleotides, the CDR3 is TGTGCCACCAGCAGAGGACGAGAGGGAGGGATCTACAATGAGCAGTTCTTC.

The J gene is TRBJ1-2, the V gene TRBV11-2; 8 bases are a match to TRBD1. With V trimmed by 0 bases and J by 3 bases, 9 bases remained unmatched. Per germline, CDR1 SGHAT and CDR2 FQNNGV. The CDR3 has 17 amino acids. As DNA, the CDR3 is TGTGCCAGCAGCTTAGAACGTAGCAGGGGGCGAGACTATGGCTACACCTTC. Protein sequence: CASSLERSRGRDYGYTF.

This clone is a singleton in its sample. The rearrangement uses TRBV24-1 and TRBJ1-2, with D maybe TRBD1 (5 bases). Germline V gives CDR1 KGHDR, CDR2 SFDVKD. There are 12 residues in the CDR3. V was clipped by 5 bases and J by 8 bases, with 11 bases between them. DNA for the CDR3: TGTGCCACCAGTGTTTCGGCAGGGGGCTACACCTTC. It encodes CATSVSAGGYTF.

The chain uses TRBV7-9 and TRBJ2-1, with D perhaps matching TRBD1 (6 bases). The CDR3 sequence is 14 residues long. Germline V CDR1 and CDR2: SEHNR, FQNEAQ (reference sequence). Trimming pared 2 bases from V and 5 bases from J, leaving 10 bases between. CDR3 in amino acids: CASSLYPGDNEQFF. Written as DNA, the CDR3 is TGTGCCAGCAGCTTATACCCAGGGGACAATGAGCAGTTCTTC.

The chain has TRBV27 and TRBJ1-1; TRBD1 agrees at 7 bases. J lost 4 bases, V lost 3 bases, and 11 bases had no gene match. The CDR3 contains 16 residues. Germline V gives CDR1 MNHEY, CDR2 SMNVEV (reference sequence). Written as DNA, the CDR3 is TGTGCCAGCAGTTTCGACAGGGTGAAGGGCTCCACTGAAGCTTTCTTT. As protein: CASSFDRVKGSTEAFF.

The chain combines TRBV7-8 with TRBJ2-7; no definite D call. V was shortened by 1 base and J by 4 bases, with 14 bases between the two germline ends. The CDR3 length is 15 residues. Per germline, CDR1 SGHVS and CDR2 FQNEAQ. CDR3 DNA sequence: TGTGCCAGCAGCTTAGGGCTAGTGGATCTATACGAGCAGTACTTC. Amino acids: CASSLGLVDLYEQYF. The whole variable domain, filled in from reference TRBV7-8 and TRBJ2-7, reads GAGVSQSPRYKVAKRGQDVALRCDPISGHVSLFWYQQALGQGPEFLTYFQNEAQLDKSGLPSDRFFAERPEGSVSTLKIQRTQQEDSAVYLCASSLGLVDLYEQYFGPGTRLTVT.

The V call is TRBV5-1, the J call TRBJ2-3, with 9 nucleotides matching TRBD1. With V trimmed by 0 bases and J by 4 bases, 6 bases remained unmatched. This CDR3 comprises 16 residues. Germline CDR1 and CDR2: SGHRS and YFSETQ. CDR3 coding DNA: TGCGCCAGCAGCTTGGCGGGGACAGGGTTATCAGATACGCAGTATTTT. This codes for CASSLAGTGLSDTQYF.

Points on this clone: This CDR3 is also generated by other DNA sequences in the sample. The chain recombines TRBV7-3 with TRBJ2-2, with 11 bases fitting TRBD2. Germline values: CDR1 SGHTA, CDR2 FQGTGA. V lost 4 bases and J lost 5; bases outside the gene matches: 3. The CDR3 is 15 residues long. In DNA form, the CDR3 reads TGTGCCAGCAGCTCCCGGACTAGCGGGACCGGGGAGCTGTTTTTT. Protein: CASSSRTSGTGELFF.

V and J are TRBV27 and TRBJ2-1; D is perhaps TRBD2 (6 bases). The CDR3 spans 17 residues. Trimming cost V 0 bases and J 8 bases, with 20 bases left between them. The V gene's germline CDR1 is MNHEY and CDR2 SMNVEV (reference sequence). The CDR3 spells CASSLSRRAGLGDEQFF. The CDR3 DNA is TGTGCCAGCAGTTTATCGCGTCGAGCGGGCCTAGGGGATGAGCAGTTCTTC.

The rearrangement uses TRBV18 and TRBJ2-7, with 8 bases aligning to TRBD2. J lost 3 bases, V lost 0 bases, and 4 bases had no gene match. Germline V gene sequence: CDR1 KGHSH, CDR2 LQKENI. The CDR3 consists of 15 residues. In nucleotides, the CDR3 is TGTGCCAGCTCACCACCAGCGGGGGCGTACTACGAGCAGTACTTC. Its translation is CASSPPAGAYYEQYF.

This clone was observed a few times. This chain joins TRBV9 and TRBJ2-5; D is undetermined. The CDR3 has 13 residues. CDR1 is SGDLS, CDR2 YYNGEE, per germline. V was shortened by 4 bases and J by 3 bases, with 10 bases between the two germline ends. The CDR3 sequence is CASSPQQEETQYF. CDR3 DNA sequence: TGTGCCAGCAGCCCCCAGCAGGAAGAGACCCAGTACTTC.

This clone was seen only once. The rearrangement joins TRBV7-3 to TRBJ2-1; TRBD2 matches 11 bases. CDR3 length equals 15 residues. With 4 bases clipped from V and 6 bases from J, the junction kept 5 bases outside the gene matches. Germline CDR1 and CDR2: SGHTA and FQGTGA. The CDR3 loop is CASSSLAGVANEQFF. CDR3 DNA sequence: TGTGCCAGCAGCTCACTAGCGGGAGTCGCCAATGAGCAGTTCTTC.

A few counts support this clone. The rearrangement joins TRBV5-1 to TRBJ1-2; D is perhaps TRBD1 (6 bases). The V end lost 3 bases, the J end lost 4 bases, and 10 bases lay between the germline ends. The germline V gene encodes CDR1 SGHRS and CDR2 YFSETQ. There are 13 residues in the CDR3. This CDR3 is CASSWGQAYGYTF. CDR3 DNA sequence: TGCGCCAGCAGCTGGGGACAAGCCTATGGCTACACCTTC.

The J gene is TRBJ1-6, the V gene TRBV12-3 or TRBV12-4, with D unresolved. This CDR3 has 13 residues. Deletions cut 3 bases from V and 7 bases from J, with 7 bases between. The chain's CDR3 is CASSFRYNSPLHF. Here the CDR3 DNA reads TGTGCCAGCAGTTTCAGATACAATTCACCCCTCCACTTT.

The V and J genes are TRBV7-2 and TRBJ2-4, with unresolved D. V was shortened by 1 base and J by 0 bases, with 7 bases between the two germline ends. The CDR3 runs to 15 residues. Germline V gene lookup returns CDR1 SGHTA and CDR2 FQGNSA. The CDR3 nucleotides are TGTGCCAGCAGCTTAGTTGTATTAGCCAAAAACATTCAGTACTTC. Translation: CASSLVVLAKNIQYF.